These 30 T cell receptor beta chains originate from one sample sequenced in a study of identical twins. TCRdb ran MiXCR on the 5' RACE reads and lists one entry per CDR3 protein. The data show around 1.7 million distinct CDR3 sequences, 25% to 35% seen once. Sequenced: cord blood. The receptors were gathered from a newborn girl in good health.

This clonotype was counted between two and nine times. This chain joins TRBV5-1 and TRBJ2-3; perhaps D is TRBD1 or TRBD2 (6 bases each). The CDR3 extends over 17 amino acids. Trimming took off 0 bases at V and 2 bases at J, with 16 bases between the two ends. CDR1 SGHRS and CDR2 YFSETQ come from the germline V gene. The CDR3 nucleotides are TGCGCCAGCAGCTTGGCCCTCGGAGGGGGAGTCACAGATACGCAGTATTTT. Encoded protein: CASSLALGGGVTDTQYF.

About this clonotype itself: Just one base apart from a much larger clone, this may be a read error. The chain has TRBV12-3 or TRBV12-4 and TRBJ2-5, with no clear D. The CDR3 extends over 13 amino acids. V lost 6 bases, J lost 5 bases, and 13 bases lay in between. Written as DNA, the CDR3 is TGTGCCAGCAGAGAAGCTCTGGGTGAGACCCAGTACTTC. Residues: CASREALGETQYF.

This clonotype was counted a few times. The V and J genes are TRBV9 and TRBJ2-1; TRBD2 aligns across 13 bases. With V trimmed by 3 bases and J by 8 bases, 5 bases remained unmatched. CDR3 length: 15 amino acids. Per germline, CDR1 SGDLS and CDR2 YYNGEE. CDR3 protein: CASSDRTSGSDEQFF. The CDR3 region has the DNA TGTGCCAGCAGCGATCGGACTAGCGGGAGCGATGAGCAGTTCTTC.

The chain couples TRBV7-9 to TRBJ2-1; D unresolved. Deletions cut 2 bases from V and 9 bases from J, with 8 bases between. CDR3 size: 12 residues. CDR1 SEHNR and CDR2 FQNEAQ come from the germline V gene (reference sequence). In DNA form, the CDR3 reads TGTGCCAGCAGCTTATCTGAGGCTGAGCAGTTCTTC. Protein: CASSLSEAEQFF.

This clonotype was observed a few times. CDR3 amino acids: CSATGVGYGYTF. DNA for the CDR3: TGCAGCGCCACAGGGGTAGGCTATGGCTACACCTTC. The rearrangement joins TRBV29-1 to TRBJ1-2; TRBD1 agrees at 7 bases. The CDR3 sequence is 12 residues long. The V gene end was trimmed by 7 bases and the J gene end by 4 bases; junction bases not matched to a gene: 6. Germline V gene sequence: CDR1 SQVTM, CDR2 ANQGSEA.

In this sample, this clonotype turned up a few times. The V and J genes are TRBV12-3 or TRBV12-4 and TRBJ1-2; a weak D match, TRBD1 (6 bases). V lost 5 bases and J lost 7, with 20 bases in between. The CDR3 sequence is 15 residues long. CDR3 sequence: CASSLTPQGRAGYTF. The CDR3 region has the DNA TGTGCCAGCAGTCTCACACCCCAGGGGCGTGCTGGCTACACCTTC.

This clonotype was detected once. The CDR3 protein is CAISVPAGPNTGELFF. The CDR3 region has the DNA TGTGCCATCAGTGTTCCAGCGGGGCCGAACACCGGGGAGCTGTTTTTT. V is TRBV10-3 and J is TRBJ2-2; 7 nucleotides line up with TRBD2. Looked up from germline, CDR1 is ENHRY and CDR2 is SYGVKD. The CDR3 length is 16 residues. J gave up 0 bases and V 4 bases, and 5 bases lay outside the gene matches.

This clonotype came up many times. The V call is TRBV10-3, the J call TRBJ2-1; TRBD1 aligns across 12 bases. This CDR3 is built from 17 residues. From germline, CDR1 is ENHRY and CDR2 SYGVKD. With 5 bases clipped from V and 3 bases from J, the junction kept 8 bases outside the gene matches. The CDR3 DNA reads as TGTGCCATCAGTCGAACCGGGACAGGGGGCCTCTACAATGAGCAGTTCTTC. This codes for CAISRTGTGGLYNEQFF.

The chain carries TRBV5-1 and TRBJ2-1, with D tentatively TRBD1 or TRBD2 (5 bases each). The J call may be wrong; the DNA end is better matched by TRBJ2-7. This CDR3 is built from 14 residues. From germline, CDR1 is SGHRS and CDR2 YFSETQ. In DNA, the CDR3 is TGCGCCAGCAGCTGGGGGAAAAGGGTTGGAGAGCAGTACTTC. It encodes CASSWGKRVGEQYF.

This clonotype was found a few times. CDR3 DNA sequence: TGCGCCAGCAGCTTGGTCTCGGGGCCCAATGAGCAGTTCTTC. It is translated as CASSLVSGPNEQFF. The genes are TRBV5-1 and TRBJ2-1, with D perhaps given as TRBD1 or TRBD2 (5 bases each). Looked up from germline, CDR1 is SGHRS and CDR2 is YFSETQ. The CDR3 is made up of 14 amino acids. Trimming took 0 bases from V and 6 from J, leaving 10 bases between them.

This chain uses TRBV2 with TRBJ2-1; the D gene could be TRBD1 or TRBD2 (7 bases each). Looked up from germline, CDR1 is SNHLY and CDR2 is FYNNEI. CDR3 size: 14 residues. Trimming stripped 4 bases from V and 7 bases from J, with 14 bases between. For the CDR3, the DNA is TGTGCCAGCAGTGGTTTCAGGGGGGGAAATGAGCAGTTCTTC. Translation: CASSGFRGGNEQFF.

The CDR3 bases are TGCAGTGCTAGAGGCGGACAGGGGGAAGATACGCAGTATTTT. Protein: CSARGGQGEDTQYF. The V call is TRBV20-1, the J call TRBJ2-3; TRBD1 matches 10 bases. Germline lookup yields CDR1 DFQATT and CDR2 SNEGSKA (reference sequence). CDR3 length: 14 residues. Germline trimming cut 1 base from V and 5 bases from J; bases unmatched to any gene: 3.

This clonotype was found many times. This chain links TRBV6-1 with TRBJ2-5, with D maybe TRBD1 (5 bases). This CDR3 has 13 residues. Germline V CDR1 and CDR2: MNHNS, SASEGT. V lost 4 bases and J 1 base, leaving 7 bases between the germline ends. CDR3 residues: CASSVTGQETQYF. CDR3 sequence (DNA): TGTGCCAGCAGTGTAACAGGCCAAGAGACCCAGTACTTC.

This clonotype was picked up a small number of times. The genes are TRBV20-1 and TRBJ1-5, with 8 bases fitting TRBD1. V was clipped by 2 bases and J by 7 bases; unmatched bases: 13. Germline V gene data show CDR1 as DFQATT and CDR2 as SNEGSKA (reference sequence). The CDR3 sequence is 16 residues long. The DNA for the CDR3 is TGCAGTGCTAGACCCCAAACAGGGGGTGGCGGGCAGCCCCAGCATTTT. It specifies CSARPQTGGGGQPQHF.

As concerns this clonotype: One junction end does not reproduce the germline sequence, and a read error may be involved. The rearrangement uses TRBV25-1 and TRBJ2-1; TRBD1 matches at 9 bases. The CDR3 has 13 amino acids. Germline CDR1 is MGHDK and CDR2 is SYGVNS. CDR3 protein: CSSSDRGYNEQFF. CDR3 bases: TGTTCCAGCAGTGACAGGGGGTACAATGAGCAGTTCTTC.

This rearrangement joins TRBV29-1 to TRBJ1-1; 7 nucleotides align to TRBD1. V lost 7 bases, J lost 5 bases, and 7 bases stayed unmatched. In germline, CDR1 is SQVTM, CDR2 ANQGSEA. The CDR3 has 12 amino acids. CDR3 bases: TGCAGCGGCGACAGGGCTGATACTGAAGCTTTCTTT. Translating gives CSGDRADTEAFF.

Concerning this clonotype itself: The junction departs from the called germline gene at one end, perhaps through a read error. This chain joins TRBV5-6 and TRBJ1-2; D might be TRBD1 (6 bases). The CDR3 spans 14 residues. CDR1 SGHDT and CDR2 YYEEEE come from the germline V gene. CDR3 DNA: TGTGCCGGCAGCTTGAACAGGGTTAACTATGGCTACACCTTC. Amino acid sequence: CAGSLNRVNYGYTF.

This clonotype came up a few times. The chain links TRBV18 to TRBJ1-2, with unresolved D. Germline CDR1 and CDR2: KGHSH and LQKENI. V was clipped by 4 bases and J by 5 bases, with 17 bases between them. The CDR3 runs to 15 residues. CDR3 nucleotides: TGTGCCAGCTCACAAACCCCAGGAGGTTTTTATGGCTACACCTTC. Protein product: CASSQTPGGFYGYTF. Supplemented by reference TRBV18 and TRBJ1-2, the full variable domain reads NAGVMQNPRHLVRRRGQEARLRCSPMKGHSHVYWYRQLPEEGLKFMVYLQKENIIDESGMPKERFSAEFPKEGPSILRIQQVVRGDSAAYFCASSQTPGGFYGYTFGSGTRLTVV.

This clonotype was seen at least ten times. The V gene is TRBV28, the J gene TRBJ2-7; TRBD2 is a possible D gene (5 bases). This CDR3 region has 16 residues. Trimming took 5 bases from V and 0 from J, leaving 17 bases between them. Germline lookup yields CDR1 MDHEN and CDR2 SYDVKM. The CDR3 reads CASSPPSWRSSYEQYF. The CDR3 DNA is TGTGCCAGCAGTCCACCTAGTTGGAGGAGCTCCTACGAGCAGTACTTC.

CDR3: CASKGPSNTEAFF. CDR3 nucleotide sequence: TGTGCCAGCAAGGGACCTTCGAACACTGAAGCTTTCTTT. The chain couples TRBV3-1 to TRBJ1-1; maybe TRBD1 (5 bases). V was trimmed by 7 bases and J by 1 base, leaving 10 bases between them. Germline values: CDR1 LGHDT, CDR2 YNNKEL (reference sequence). The length of the CDR3 is 13 residues.

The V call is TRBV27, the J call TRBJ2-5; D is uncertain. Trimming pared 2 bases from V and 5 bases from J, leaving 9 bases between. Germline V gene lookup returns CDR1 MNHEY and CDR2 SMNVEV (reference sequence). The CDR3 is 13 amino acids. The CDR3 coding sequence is TGTGCCAGCAGTTTAGATATGGAGGAGACCCAGTACTTC. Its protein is CASSLDMEETQYF.

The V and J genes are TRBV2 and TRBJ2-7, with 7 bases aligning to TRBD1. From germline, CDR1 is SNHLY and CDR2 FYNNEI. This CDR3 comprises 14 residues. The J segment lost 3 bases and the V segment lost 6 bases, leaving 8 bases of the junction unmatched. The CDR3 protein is CASRPLRQGYEQYF. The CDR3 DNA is TGTGCCAGCAGACCCCTCCGACAGGGCTACGAGCAGTACTTC.

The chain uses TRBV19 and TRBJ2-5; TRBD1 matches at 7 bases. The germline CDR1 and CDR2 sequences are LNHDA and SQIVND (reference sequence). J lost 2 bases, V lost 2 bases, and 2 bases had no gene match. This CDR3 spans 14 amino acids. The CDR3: CASSISRGQETQYF. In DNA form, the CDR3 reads TGTGCCAGTAGTATAAGCAGGGGGCAAGAGACCCAGTACTTC.

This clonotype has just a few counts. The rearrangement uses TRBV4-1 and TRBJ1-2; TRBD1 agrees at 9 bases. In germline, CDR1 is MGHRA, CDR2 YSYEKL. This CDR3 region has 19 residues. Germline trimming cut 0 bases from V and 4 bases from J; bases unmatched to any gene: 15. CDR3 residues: CASSQDPNEYRGRVYGYTF. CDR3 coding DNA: TGCGCCAGCAGCCAAGATCCCAACGAATACAGGGGGCGCGTCTATGGCTACACCTTC.

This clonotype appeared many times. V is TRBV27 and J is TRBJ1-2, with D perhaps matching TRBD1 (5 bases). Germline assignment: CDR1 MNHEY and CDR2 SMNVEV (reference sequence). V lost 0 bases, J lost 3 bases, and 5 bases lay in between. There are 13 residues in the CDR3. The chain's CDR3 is CASSLSGDYGYTF. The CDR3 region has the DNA TGTGCCAGCAGTTTATCAGGGGACTATGGCTACACCTTC.

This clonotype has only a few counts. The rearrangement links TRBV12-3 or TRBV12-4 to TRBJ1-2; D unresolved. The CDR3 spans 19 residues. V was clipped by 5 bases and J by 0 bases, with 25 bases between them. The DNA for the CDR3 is TGTGCCAGCAGTCCCCCGAAATCATCGGATGGGCTTCCTAACTATGGCTACACCTTC. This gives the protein CASSPPKSSDGLPNYGYTF.

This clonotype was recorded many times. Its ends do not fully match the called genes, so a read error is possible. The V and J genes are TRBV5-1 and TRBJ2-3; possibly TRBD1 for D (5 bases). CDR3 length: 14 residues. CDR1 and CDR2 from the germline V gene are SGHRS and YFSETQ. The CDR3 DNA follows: TGTGCCAGCAGTTTGGGGCCTCCCACAGATACGCAGTATTTT. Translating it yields CASSLGPPTDTQYF.

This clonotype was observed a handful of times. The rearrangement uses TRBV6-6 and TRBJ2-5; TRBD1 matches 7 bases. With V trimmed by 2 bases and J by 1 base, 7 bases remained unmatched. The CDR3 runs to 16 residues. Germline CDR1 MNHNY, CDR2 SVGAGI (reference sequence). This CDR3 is CASSYEVDRLQETQYF. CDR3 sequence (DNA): TGTGCCAGCAGTTACGAGGTGGACAGGCTCCAAGAGACCCAGTACTTC.

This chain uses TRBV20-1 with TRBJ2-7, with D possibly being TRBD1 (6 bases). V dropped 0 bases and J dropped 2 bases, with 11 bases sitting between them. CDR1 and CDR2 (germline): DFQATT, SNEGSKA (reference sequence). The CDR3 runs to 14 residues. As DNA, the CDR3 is TGCAGTGCTAGAGATCCCGACAGGACCTACGAGCAGTACTTC. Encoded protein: CSARDPDRTYEQYF.

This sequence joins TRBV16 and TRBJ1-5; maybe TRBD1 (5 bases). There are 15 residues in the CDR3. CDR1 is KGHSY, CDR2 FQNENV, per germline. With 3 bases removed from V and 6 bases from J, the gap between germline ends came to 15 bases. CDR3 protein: CASSHRGGTGQPQHF. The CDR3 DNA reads TGTGCCAGCAGCCACCGTGGGGGAACGGGTCAGCCCCAGCATTTT. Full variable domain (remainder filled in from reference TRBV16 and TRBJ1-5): GEEVAQTPKHLVRGEGQKAKLYCAPIKGHSYVFWYQQVLKNEFKFLISFQNENVFDETGMPKERFSAKCLPNSPCSLEIQATKLEDSAVYFCASSHRGGTGQPQHFGDGTRLSIL.